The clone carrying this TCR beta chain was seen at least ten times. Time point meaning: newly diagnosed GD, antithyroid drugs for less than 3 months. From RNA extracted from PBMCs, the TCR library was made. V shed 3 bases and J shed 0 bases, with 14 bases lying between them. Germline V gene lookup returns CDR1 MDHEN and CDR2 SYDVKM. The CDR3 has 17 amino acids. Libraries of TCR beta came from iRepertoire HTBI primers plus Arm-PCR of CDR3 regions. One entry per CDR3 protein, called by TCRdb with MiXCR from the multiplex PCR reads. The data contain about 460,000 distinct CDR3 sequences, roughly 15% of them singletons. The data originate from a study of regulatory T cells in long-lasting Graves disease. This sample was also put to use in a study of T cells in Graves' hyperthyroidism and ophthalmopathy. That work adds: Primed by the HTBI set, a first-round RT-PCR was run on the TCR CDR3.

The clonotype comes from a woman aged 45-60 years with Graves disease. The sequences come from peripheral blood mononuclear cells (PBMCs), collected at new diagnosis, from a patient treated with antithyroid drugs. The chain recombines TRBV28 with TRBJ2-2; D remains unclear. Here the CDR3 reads CASSFTVAATNTGELFF. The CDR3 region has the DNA TGTGCCAGCAGTTTTACCGTGGCAGCCACGAACACCGGGGAGCTGTTTTTT.